This T cell receptor (beta chain) was captured in a study of CD8 T cells in Susac syndrome. As regards this clonotype: Its antigen remains unidentified.

There are 16 residues in the CDR3. Trimming pared 4 bases from V and 0 bases from J, leaving 14 bases between. Germline CDR1 SGHRS, CDR2 YFSETQ. Study results and caveats: The study's TCR sequencing and HLA analysis drew on a certain number of individuals. That number was acknowledged as relatively small.

The RNA input was roughly 0.5 to 1 ug, and it was reverse transcribed with random hexamers. MiXCR, applied by TCRdb to the immunoSEQ multiplex PCR reads, yields one record per CDR3 protein. This table holds about 430,000 distinct CDR3 sequences, roughly 85% found once. Sequenced: CD8+ T cells from PBMCs. The V gene is TRBV5-1, the J gene TRBJ2-4, with D perhaps TRBD1 or TRBD2 (6 bases each). The receptor comes from a human donor with multiple sclerosis. CDR3 amino acids: CASSGGTLRAKNIQYF. CDR3 sequence (DNA): TGCGCCAGCAGCGGCGGGACACTGAGAGCCAAAAACATTCAGTACTTC.